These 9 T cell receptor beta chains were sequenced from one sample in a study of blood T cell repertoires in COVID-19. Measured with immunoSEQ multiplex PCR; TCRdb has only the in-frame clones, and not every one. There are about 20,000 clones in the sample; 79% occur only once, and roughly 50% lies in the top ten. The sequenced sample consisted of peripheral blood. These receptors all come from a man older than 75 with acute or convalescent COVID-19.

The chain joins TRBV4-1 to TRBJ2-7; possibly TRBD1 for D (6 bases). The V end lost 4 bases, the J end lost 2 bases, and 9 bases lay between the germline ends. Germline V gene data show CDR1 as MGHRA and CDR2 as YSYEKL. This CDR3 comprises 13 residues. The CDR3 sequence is CASSPTGAYEQYF. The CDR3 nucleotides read TGCGCCAGCAGCCCGACAGGCGCCTACGAGCAGTACTTC.

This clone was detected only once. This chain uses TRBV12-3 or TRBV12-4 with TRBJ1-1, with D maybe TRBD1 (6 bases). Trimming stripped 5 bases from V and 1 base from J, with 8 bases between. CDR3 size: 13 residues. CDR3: CASSQGQNTEAFF. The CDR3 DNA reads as TGTGCCAGCAGTCAGGGACAGAACACTGAAGCTTTCTTT.

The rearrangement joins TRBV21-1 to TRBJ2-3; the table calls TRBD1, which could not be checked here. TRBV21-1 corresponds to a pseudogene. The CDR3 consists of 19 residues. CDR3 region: CASSKPDGLTHRGADTQYF. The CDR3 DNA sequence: TGTGCCAGCAGCAAGCCCGACGGACTCACCCACAGGGGTGCAGATACGCAGTATTTT.

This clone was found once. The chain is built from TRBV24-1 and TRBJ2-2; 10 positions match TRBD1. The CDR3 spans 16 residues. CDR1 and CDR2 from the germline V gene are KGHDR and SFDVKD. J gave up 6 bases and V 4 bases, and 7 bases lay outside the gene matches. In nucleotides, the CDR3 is TGTGCCACCAGTGAACCGGGACAGGGGTTCTCCGGGGAGCTGTTTTTT. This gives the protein CATSEPGQGFSGELFF.

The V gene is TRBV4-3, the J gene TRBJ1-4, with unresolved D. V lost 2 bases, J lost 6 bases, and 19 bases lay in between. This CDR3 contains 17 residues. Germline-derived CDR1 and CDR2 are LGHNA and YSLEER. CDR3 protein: CASSQNWLERSYEKLFF. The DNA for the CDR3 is TGCGCCAGCAGCCAAAACTGGTTGGAGCGATCTTATGAAAAACTGTTTTTT.

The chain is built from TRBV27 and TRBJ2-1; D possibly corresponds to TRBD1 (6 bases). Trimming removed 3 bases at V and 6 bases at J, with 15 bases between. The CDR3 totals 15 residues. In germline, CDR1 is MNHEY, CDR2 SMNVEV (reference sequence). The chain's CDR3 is CASSFYGTTPNEQFF. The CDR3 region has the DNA TGTGCCAGCAGTTTCTACGGGACAACACCCAATGAGCAGTTCTTC.

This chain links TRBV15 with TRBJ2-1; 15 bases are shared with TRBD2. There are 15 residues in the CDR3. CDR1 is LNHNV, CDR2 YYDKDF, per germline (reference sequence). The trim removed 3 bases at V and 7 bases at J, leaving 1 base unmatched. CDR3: CATSRGTSGRNEQFF. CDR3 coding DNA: TGTGCCACCAGCAGGGGGACTAGCGGGAGGAATGAGCAGTTCTTC. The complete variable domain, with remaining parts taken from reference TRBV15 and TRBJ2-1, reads DAMVIQNPRYQVTQFGKPVTLSCSQTLNHNVMYWYQQKSSQAPKLLFHYYDKDFNNEADTPDNFQSRRPNTSFCFLDIRSPGLGDTAMYLCATSRGTSGRNEQFFGPGTRLTVL.

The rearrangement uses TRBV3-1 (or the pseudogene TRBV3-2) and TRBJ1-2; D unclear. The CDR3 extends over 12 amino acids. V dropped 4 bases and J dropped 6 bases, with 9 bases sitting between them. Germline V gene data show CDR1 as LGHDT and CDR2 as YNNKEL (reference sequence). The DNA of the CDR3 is TGTGCCAGCAGCCTCCGGGGTAATGGCTACACCTTC. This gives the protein CASSLRGNGYTF.

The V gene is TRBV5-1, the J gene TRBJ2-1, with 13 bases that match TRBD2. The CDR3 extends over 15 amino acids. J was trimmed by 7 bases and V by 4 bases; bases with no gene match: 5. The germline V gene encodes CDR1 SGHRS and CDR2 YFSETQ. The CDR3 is CASSGGLAGLNEQFF. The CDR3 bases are TGCGCCAGCAGCGGGGGACTAGCGGGATTAAATGAGCAGTTCTTC.